Below are 21 T cell receptor beta chains sequenced from a single sample in a study of cytomegalovirus exposure and HLA in healthy donors. Vbeta (60) and Jbeta (13) primers were used in the PCR. Generated by immunoSEQ multiplex PCR, the TCRdb table keeps only in-frame clones and is missing some. The sample gives about 130,000 clones, 75% to 85% of which show up once; roughly 2.6% is in the top ten. Source material: PBMCs. These receptors came from a man aged 45-65 years in good health and CMV-seronegative.

This chain connects TRBV4-1 to TRBJ2-1; 11 bases are a match to TRBD2. V trimming: 3 bases; J trimming: 7 bases; junction bases outside the gene matches: 5. This CDR3 contains 15 residues. CDR1 and CDR2 (germline): MGHRA, YSYEKL. CDR3 nucleotide sequence: TGCGCCAGCAGCCAGGATAGCGGGGGGGGGAATGAGCAGTTCTTC. Translation gives CASSQDSGGGNEQFF.

V is TRBV2 and J is TRBJ1-1; D is unclear. Germline loops: CDR1 SNHLY, CDR2 FYNNEI. V was trimmed by 4 bases and J by 0 bases, leaving 24 bases between them. This CDR3 is 19 amino acids long. DNA of the CDR3: TGTGCCAGCAGTGGCCCACCGCTTACCAGTGACGGGATGAACACTGAAGCTTTCTTT. This gives the protein CASSGPPLTSDGMNTEAFF.

This chain connects TRBV7-9 to TRBJ1-2; possibly TRBD1 for D (6 bases). From germline, CDR1 is SEHNR and CDR2 FQNEAQ (reference sequence). This CDR3 contains 14 residues. The germline V and J ends were trimmed by 3 bases and 3 bases, with 11 bases remaining between them. CDR3 nucleotide sequence: TGTGCCAGCAGCTTGGCCAGGGGCGACTATGGCTACACCTTC. Translation gives CASSLARGDYGYTF.

This sequence joins TRBV12-5 and TRBJ2-3; 11 bases match TRBD1. This CDR3 region has 15 residues. Losses at the gene ends were 6 bases for V and 4 bases for J; bases not matched to a gene: 6. Per the germline V gene, CDR1 is LGHNT and CDR2 is FRNRAP. The CDR3 coding sequence is TGTGCTAGTGGCTGGACAGGGGGCGTCGCAGATACGCAGTATTTT. It is translated as CASGWTGGVADTQYF.

The chain recombines TRBV27 with TRBJ2-7; the D gene is possibly TRBD1 (6 bases). V was cut by 8 bases and J by 3 bases, with 8 bases left in between. The CDR3 has 11 residues. Germline CDR1 is MNHEY and CDR2 is SMNVEV (reference sequence). CDR3: CASRTDYEQYF. CDR3 nucleotides: TGTGCCAGCCGGACAGACTACGAGCAGTACTTC.

The rearrangement links TRBV9 to TRBJ1-4, with D uncertain. Germline assignment: CDR1 SGDLS and CDR2 YYNGEE. The CDR3 totals 14 residues. With 3 bases removed from V and 3 bases from J, the gap between germline ends came to 9 bases. For the CDR3, the DNA is TGTGCCAGCAGCGCGGGGATAGCTAATGAAAAACTGTTTTTT. Amino acids: CASSAGIANEKLFF.

The V and J genes are TRBV30 and TRBJ1-2; D unresolved. The CDR3 is 12 residues long. V dropped 4 bases and J dropped 4 bases, with 10 bases sitting between them. Germline assignment: CDR1 GTSNPN and CDR2 SVGIG (reference sequence). In DNA, the CDR3 is TGTGCCTGGATTACCAGTCCCTATGGCTACACCTTC. It encodes CAWITSPYGYTF.

This clone was counted only a few times. This rearrangement joins TRBV7-9 to TRBJ2-1; 7 nucleotides agree with TRBD1. This CDR3 contains 15 residues. Germline V gives CDR1 SEHNR, CDR2 FQNEAQ (reference sequence). V was pared by 4 bases and J by 2 bases, with 5 bases of the junction left unmatched. CDR3 in amino acids: CASSYRDSPYNEQFF. Written as DNA, the CDR3 is TGTGCCAGCAGCTACCGGGACAGCCCCTACAATGAGCAGTTCTTC.

This chain uses TRBV5-1 with TRBJ1-4; D is possibly TRBD1 (5 bases). This CDR3 is 15 amino acids long. V was shortened by 1 base and J by 1 base, with 8 bases between the two germline ends. From germline, CDR1 is SGHRS and CDR2 YFSETQ. CDR3: CASSLRGETNEKLFF. The DNA for the CDR3 is TGCGCCAGCAGCTTGCGGGGGGAAACTAATGAAAAACTGTTTTTT.

This clone has a single count. V usage is TRBV19 and J usage is TRBJ1-5, with D uncertain. CDR1 is LNHDA, CDR2 SQIVND, per germline (reference sequence). The germline V and J ends were trimmed by 0 bases and 6 bases, with 6 bases remaining between them. This CDR3 is 13 amino acids long. The CDR3 spells CASSIDSVQPQHF. DNA of the CDR3: TGTGCCAGTAGTATAGATTCGGTTCAGCCCCAGCATTTT.

This clone was recorded a few times. This chain joins TRBV29-1 and TRBJ1-2, with D possibly matching TRBD1 (6 bases). In germline, CDR1 is SQVTM, CDR2 ANQGSEA. V was cut by 8 bases and J by 7 bases, with 14 bases left in between. The CDR3 is 11 amino acids. Here the CDR3 reads CSTKGGAGYTF. The CDR3 DNA sequence: TGCAGCACCAAGGGGGGGGCTGGCTACACCTTC.

This chain connects TRBV5-6 to TRBJ1-2; D ambiguous. Per germline, CDR1 SGHDT and CDR2 YYEEEE. The CDR3 is 12 amino acids. Trimming pared 2 bases from V and 5 bases from J, leaving 7 bases between. The CDR3 DNA reads TGTGCCAGCAGCTTAACAGCTTATGGCTACACCTTC. This sequence encodes CASSLTAYGYTF.

The chain has TRBV19 and TRBJ2-3, with D possibly being TRBD1 (6 bases). Trimming removed 7 bases from V and 7 bases from J, with 12 bases in between. Germline CDR1 reads LNHDA; CDR2 reads SQIVND (reference sequence). CDR3 length: 12 amino acids. This chain's CDR3 is CASKSDRYTQYF. CDR3 in DNA: TGTGCCAGTAAATCCGACAGGTATACGCAGTATTTT.

J is TRBJ2-2 and V is TRBV6-1; D remains ambiguous. The CDR3 totals 15 residues. Germline V gene lookup returns CDR1 MNHNS and CDR2 SASEGT. The V and J ends lost 4 bases and 7 bases respectively, with 16 bases between them. The CDR3 bases are TGTGCCAGCAGTGGCCCGGGTGCAATGGTCGGGGAGCTGTTTTTT. Amino acids: CASSGPGAMVGELFF.

The chain combines TRBV10-2 with TRBJ2-7; a weak D match, TRBD2 (5 bases). Deletions cut 4 bases from V and 2 bases from J, with 9 bases between. Germline V CDR1 and CDR2: WSHSY, SAAADI. This CDR3 contains 13 residues. The CDR3 loop reads CASSGGPTYEQYF. CDR3 nucleotides: TGCGCCAGCAGTGGCGGGCCGACCTACGAGCAGTACTTC.

V is TRBV27 and J is TRBJ1-2; possible D gene TRBD1, 5 bases. The CDR3 length is 15 residues. The ends were cut back, 2 bases at V and 0 bases at J, with 10 bases in the middle. Germline assignment: CDR1 MNHEY and CDR2 SMNVEV (reference sequence). The CDR3 DNA reads as TGTGCCAGCAGTTTAGGGGCGGCTACTAACTATGGCTACACCTTC. This gives the protein CASSLGAATNYGYTF.

V and J are TRBV7-8 and TRBJ2-5, with D possibly TRBD2 on 6 matching bases. Germline CDR1 reads SGHVS; CDR2 reads FQNEAQ. V lost 5 bases to trimming and J lost 2 bases, with 9 bases between them. The CDR3 spans 13 residues. Here the CDR3 reads CASSRGRQETQYF. In nucleotides, the CDR3 is TGTGCCAGCAGCCGGGGGAGGCAAGAGACCCAGTACTTC.

The chain links TRBV29-1 to TRBJ2-3; 10 nucleotides match TRBD2. The CDR3 runs to 16 residues. The germline V gene has CDR1 SQVTM and CDR2 ANQGSEA. The J segment lost 0 bases and the V segment lost 1 base, leaving 4 bases of the junction unmatched. DNA of the CDR3: TGCAGCGTTGAAGGTAGCGGGGGGCTCAGCACAGATACGCAGTATTTT. This sequence encodes CSVEGSGGLSTDTQYF.

The rearrangement uses TRBV5-1 and TRBJ2-7; 10 bases match TRBD2. The germline gives CDR1 SGHRS, CDR2 YFSETQ. There are 15 residues in the CDR3. Germline trimming cut 3 bases from V and 2 bases from J; bases unmatched to any gene: 5. CDR3 nucleotides: TGCGCCAGCAGCTCTTTTAGCGGGGGGACCTACGAGCAGTACTTC. Protein: CASSSFSGGTYEQYF. The full variable domain, completed using reference TRBV5-1 and TRBJ2-7, is KAGVTQTPRYLIKTRGQQVTLSCSPISGHRSVSWYQQTPGQGLQFLFEYFSETQRNKGNFPGRFSGRQFSNSRSEMNVSTLELGDSALYLCASSSFSGGTYEQYFGPGTRLTVT.

The chain carries TRBV11-3 and TRBJ1-1; tentatively, D is TRBD1 (5 bases). CDR1 and CDR2 (germline): SGHNT, YENEEA. This CDR3 region has 13 residues. V was clipped by 4 bases and J by 6 bases, with 12 bases between them. The CDR3 here is CASSSRGEAEAFF. The CDR3 nucleotides are TGTGCCAGCAGCTCCCGGGGGGAGGCTGAAGCTTTCTTT.

CDR3 loop: CASSPGTGGVGTEAFF. The CDR3 DNA is TGTGCCAGCAGCCCAGGGACAGGGGGCGTAGGCACTGAAGCTTTCTTT. The chain is built from TRBV6-6 and TRBJ1-1; 12 bases map to TRBD1. The ends lost 6 bases at V and 4 bases at J; junction bases unmatched: 9. The CDR3 extends over 16 amino acids. Germline V gene sequence: CDR1 MNHNY, CDR2 SVGAGI (reference sequence).